The source of this T cell receptor beta chain is a study of tissue T cells after allogeneic stem cell transplantation. Study details: Graft-versus-host disease patients received grafts, four unmodified and three CD34-selected to deplete T cells. Where cell numbers permitted, CD3+ T cells were sorted from preserved blood and marrow. Broader study findings: Across patients, clones rarely overlapped, yet motif clusters were shared tissue-specifically. TCR repertoires tracked anatomic similarity, regardless of disease or transplant status.

Worth noting for this clone: As yet, its antigen is unknown.

CDR3 length equals 13 residues. The germline V gene has CDR1 SGHRS and CDR2 YFSETQ. V lost 3 bases, J lost 4 bases, and 8 bases lay in between. The assay was immunoSEQ multiplex PCR, and TCRdb's table has in-frame clones only and misses some. Of 25,000 to 35,000 clones detected, over 75% appear once; the ten largest clones hold approximately 3.5%. The chain carries TRBV5-1 and TRBJ2-1; D gene unclear. This clonotype was obtained from a woman aged 18 to 50 who later had graft-versus-host disease after an allogeneic stem cell transplant. Source: blood, taken before transplantation. The DNA of the CDR3 is TGCGCCAGCAGCTCGAACGGGTACAATGAGCAGTTCTTC. Translating gives CASSSNGYNEQFF.